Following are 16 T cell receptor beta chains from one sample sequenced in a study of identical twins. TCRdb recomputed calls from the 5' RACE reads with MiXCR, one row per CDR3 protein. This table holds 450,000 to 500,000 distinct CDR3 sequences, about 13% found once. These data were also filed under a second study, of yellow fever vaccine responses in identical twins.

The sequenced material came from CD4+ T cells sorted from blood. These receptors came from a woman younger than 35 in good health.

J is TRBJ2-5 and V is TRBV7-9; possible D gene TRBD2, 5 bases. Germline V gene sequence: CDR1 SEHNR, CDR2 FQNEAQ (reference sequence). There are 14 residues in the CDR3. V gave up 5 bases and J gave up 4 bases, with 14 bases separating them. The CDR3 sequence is CASSLQGLGETQYF. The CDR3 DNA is TGTGCCAGCAGCCTCCAAGGACTGGGAGAGACCCAGTACTTC.

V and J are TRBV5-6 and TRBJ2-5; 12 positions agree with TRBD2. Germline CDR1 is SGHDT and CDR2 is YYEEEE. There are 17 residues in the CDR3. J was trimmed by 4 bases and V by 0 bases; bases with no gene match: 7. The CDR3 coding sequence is TGTGCCAGCAGCTTGGCTGTCGGACTAGCGGGGTTAGAGACCCAGTACTTC. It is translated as CASSLAVGLAGLETQYF.

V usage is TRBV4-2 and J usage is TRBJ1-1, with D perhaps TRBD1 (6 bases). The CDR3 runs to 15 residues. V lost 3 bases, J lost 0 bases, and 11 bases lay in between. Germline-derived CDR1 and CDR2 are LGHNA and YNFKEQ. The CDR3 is CASSHTGTVNTEAFF. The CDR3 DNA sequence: TGTGCCAGCAGCCACACAGGGACGGTGAACACTGAAGCTTTCTTT.

The CDR3 DNA reads TGTGCCATCAGTGAGGGGGGCGGAGCGGGGGCCAAAAACATTCAGTACTTC. Translation: CAISEGGGAGAKNIQYF. The V and J genes are TRBV10-3 and TRBJ2-4; possibly TRBD2 for D (7 bases). V was pared by 2 bases and J by 1 base, with 15 bases between. In germline, CDR1 is ENHRY, CDR2 SYGVKD. This CDR3 is built from 17 residues.

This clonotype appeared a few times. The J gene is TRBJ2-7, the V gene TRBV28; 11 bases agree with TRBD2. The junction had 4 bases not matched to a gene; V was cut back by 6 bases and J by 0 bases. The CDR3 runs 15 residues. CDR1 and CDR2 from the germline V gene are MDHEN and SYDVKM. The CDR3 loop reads CASRAGTSGSYEQYF. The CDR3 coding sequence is TGTGCCAGCAGGGCCGGGACTAGCGGCTCCTACGAGCAGTACTTC.

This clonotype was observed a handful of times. The CDR3 here is CASSQDGARVQETQYF. CDR3 nucleotides: TGTGCCAGCAGCCAAGATGGAGCGAGGGTCCAAGAGACCCAGTACTTC. The chain has TRBV4-2 and TRBJ2-5; D possibly corresponds to TRBD2 (5 bases). The CDR3 is 16 residues long. The V and J ends lost 0 bases and 1 base respectively, with 12 bases between them. In germline, CDR1 is LGHNA, CDR2 YNFKEQ.

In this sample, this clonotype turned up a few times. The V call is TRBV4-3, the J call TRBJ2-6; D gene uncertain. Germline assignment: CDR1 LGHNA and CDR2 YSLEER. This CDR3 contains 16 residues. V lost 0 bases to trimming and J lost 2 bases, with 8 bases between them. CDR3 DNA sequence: TGCGCCAGCAGCCAAGACGCTGGGGCTGGGGCCAACGTCCTGACTTTC. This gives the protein CASSQDAGAGANVLTF.

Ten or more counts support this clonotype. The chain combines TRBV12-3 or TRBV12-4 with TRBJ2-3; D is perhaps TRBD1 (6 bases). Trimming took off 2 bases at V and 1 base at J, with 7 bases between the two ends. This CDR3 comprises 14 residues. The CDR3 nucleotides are TGTGCCAGCAGTTTAAGACAGGGCACAGATACGCAGTATTTT. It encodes CASSLRQGTDTQYF.

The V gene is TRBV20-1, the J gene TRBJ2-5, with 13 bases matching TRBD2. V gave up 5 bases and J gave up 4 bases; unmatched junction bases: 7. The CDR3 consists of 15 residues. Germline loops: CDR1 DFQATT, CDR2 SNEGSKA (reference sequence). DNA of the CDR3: TGCAGTGCTCCAACACTAGCGGGAGGGGTAGAGACCCAGTACTTC. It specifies CSAPTLAGGVETQYF.

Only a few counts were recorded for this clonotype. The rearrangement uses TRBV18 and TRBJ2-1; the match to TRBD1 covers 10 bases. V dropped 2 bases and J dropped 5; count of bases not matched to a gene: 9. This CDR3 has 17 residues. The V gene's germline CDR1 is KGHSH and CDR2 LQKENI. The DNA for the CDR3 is TGTGCCAGCTCACCAAGCTTGGGACAGGGGCGGGACAATGAGCAGTTCTTC. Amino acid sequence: CASSPSLGQGRDNEQFF.

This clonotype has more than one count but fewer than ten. CDR3 amino acids: CSASQGTEYGYTF. CDR3 DNA sequence: TGCAGTGCTAGTCAGGGAACGGAATATGGCTACACCTTC. The chain has TRBV20-1 and TRBJ1-2, with a weak D call TRBD1 (5 bases). V lost 3 bases, J lost 5 bases, and 13 bases lay in between. The CDR3 length is 13 residues. Germline CDR1 and CDR2: DFQATT and SNEGSKA (reference sequence).

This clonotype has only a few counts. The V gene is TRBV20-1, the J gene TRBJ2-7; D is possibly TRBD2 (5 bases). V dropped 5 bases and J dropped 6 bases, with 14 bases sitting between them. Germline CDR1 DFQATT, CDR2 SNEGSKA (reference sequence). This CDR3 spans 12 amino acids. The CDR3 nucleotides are TGCAGTGCTCCCTCGGGGTCCGGCGAGCAGTACTTC. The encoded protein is CSAPSGSGEQYF.

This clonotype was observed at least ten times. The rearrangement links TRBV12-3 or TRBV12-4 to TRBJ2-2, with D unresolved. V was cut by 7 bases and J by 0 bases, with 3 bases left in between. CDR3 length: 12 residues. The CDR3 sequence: CASNANTGELFF. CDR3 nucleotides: TGTGCCAGCAACGCGAACACCGGGGAGCTGTTTTTT.

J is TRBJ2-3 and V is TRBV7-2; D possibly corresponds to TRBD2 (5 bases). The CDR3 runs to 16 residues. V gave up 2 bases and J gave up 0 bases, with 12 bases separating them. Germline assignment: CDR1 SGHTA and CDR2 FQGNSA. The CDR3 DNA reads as TGTGCCAGCAGCTTACTAACGGGGATTAGCACAGATACGCAGTATTTT. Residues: CASSLLTGISTDTQYF.

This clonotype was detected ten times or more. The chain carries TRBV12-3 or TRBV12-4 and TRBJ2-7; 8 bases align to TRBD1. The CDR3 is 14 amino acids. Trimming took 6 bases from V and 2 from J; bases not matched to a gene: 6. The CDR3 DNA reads TGTGCCAGCAGCGACAGGGGCGTCGCCTACGAGCAGTACTTC. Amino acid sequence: CASSDRGVAYEQYF.

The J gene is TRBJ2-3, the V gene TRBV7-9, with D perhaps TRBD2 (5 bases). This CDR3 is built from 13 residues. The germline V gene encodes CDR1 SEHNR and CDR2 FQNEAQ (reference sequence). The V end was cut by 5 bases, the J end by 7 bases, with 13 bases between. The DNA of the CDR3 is TGTGCCAGCAGCCAACGGACTGGTAATACGCAGTATTTT. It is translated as CASSQRTGNTQYF.